These T cell receptor beta chains were read from a single sample in a study of beta chain features in type 1 diabetes. Clones were sequenced by immunoSEQ multiplex PCR, and TCRdb holds only the in-frame ones, with some missing. The table lists roughly 330,000 clones, roughly 9.6% of them singletons. Sequenced sample: naive CD4+ T cells from blood. The receptors stem from a woman aged 30 to 39 in good health. CDR3s include the opening cysteine and the closing phenylalanine or tryptophan. The order of the fields is D gene, clone size, V gene, J gene, CDR3 protein, CDR3 DNA. A D gene is named only where the DNA matches it firmly. Rows give clone size only sometimes, using once, few, many, or a class for an expanded clone.

TRBD2,NA,TRBV9,TRBJ2-1,CASSVYSGIYNEQFF,TGTGCCAGCAGCGTATATAGCGGGATCTACAATGAGCAGTTCTTC
TRBD1,few,TRBV28,TRBJ2-7,CASNTPGPGQLSF,TGTGCCAGCAATACCCCTGGTCCGGGACAGCTGAGCTTC
NA,NA,TRBV5-4,TRBJ1-2,CASSLWQVGGYTF,TGTGCCAGCAGCTTGTGGCAGGTCGGTGGCTACACCTTC
NA,few,TRBV19,TRBJ2-1,CASSRQAGHDEQFF,TGTGCCAGTAGTAGACAGGCTGGGCATGATGAGCAGTTCTTC
TRBD1,NA,TRBV28,TRBJ1-2,CASSSQKYTGGYGYTF,TGTGCCAGCAGTTCCCAGAAGTACACAGGGGGCTATGGCTACACCTTC
NA,NA,TRBV28,TRBJ1-5,CASSLWGGIGNQPQHF,TGTGCCAGCAGTTTATGGGGGGGAATTGGCAATCAGCCCCAGCATTTT
NA,NA,TRBV7-8,TRBJ2-3,CASSQRRAADTQYF,TGTGCCAGCAGCCAAAGGAGGGCCGCAGATACGCAGTATTTT
TRBD2,few,TRBV5-1,TRBJ2-7,CASSYGLAASYEQYF,TGCGCCAGCAGTTACGGACTAGCTGCATCCTACGAGCAGTACTTC
NA,few,TRBV5-6,TRBJ1-3,CASSLFAADGNTIYF,TGTGCCAGCAGCTTGTTTGCTGCAGATGGAAACACCATATATTTT
TRBD1,few,TRBV4-3,TRBJ1-2,CASSQDQLTGQGYTF,TGCGCCAGCAGCCAAGATCAGTTGACAGGGCAAGGCTACACCTTC
NA,NA,TRBV6-5,TRBJ2-7,CASSSTGLSYEQYF,TGTGCCAGCAGTTCGACAGGACTCTCCTACGAGCAGTACTTC
NA,few,TRBV5-4,TRBJ2-1,CASSLQSGYYNEQFF,TGTGCCAGCAGCTTGCAGTCAGGGTACTACAATGAGCAGTTCTTC
NA,NA,TRBV28,TRBJ2-7,CASSPSSWSYEQYF,TGTGCCAGCAGTCCCTCCAGTTGGTCCTACGAGCAGTACTTC
TRBD2,few,TRBV29-1,TRBJ2-5,CSVVVTSNQETQYF,TGCAGCGTTGTCGTGACTAGCAACCAAGAGACCCAGTACTTC
TRBD2,NA,TRBV29-1,TRBJ2-3,CSVMGLAGADTQYF,TGCAGCGTGATGGGACTAGCGGGAGCCGATACGCAGTATTTT
TRBD2,NA,TRBV5-1,TRBJ2-7,CASSSGLAAYEQYF,TGCGCCAGCAGCTCTGGACTAGCGGCTTACGAGCAGTACTTC
TRBD1,few,TRBV18,TRBJ2-5,CASSPGTAQETQYF,TGTGCCAGCTCACCAGGGACAGCCCAAGAGACCCAGTACTTC
TRBD1,few,TRBV6-5,TRBJ1-5,CASSSRQGSQPQHF,TGTGCCAGCAGTTCCAGACAGGGGAGTCAGCCCCAGCATTTT
NA,few,TRBV9,TRBJ2-5,CASSVGTAVGETQYF,TGTGCCAGCAGCGTTGGGACTGCCGTGGGGGAGACCCAGTACTTC
NA,few,TRBV14,TRBJ2-7,CASSQGSSAIYEQYF,TGTGCCAGCAGCCAAGGGAGTAGCGCAATCTACGAGCAGTACTTC
TRBD1,few,TRBV25-1,TRBJ2-7,CASSEMTGDHEQYF,TGTGCCAGCAGTGAAATGACAGGGGACCACGAGCAGTACTTC
NA,NA,TRBV7-3,TRBJ2-1,CASSYGLSYNEQFF,TGTGCCAGCAGCTATGGCCTCTCCTACAATGAGCAGTTCTTC
TRBD1,NA,TRBV4-2,TRBJ2-3,CASSHGWTGNTDTQYF,TGTGCCAGCAGCCACGGTTGGACAGGGAACACAGATACGCAGTATTTT
NA,few,TRBV4-3,TRBJ1-2,CASSQGVGQTGFNYGYTF,TGCGCCAGCAGCCAAGGGGTGGGTCAAACAGGTTTTAACTATGGCTACACCTTC
NA,few,TRBV6-1,TRBJ1-5,CASSVDSGNQPQHF,TGTGCCAGCAGTGTTGATTCCGGGAATCAGCCCCAGCATTTT
TRBD2,NA,TRBV7-2,TRBJ2-1,CASSTRTSGDPFVINEQFF,TGTGCCAGCAGCACCCGGACTAGCGGAGACCCATTCGTGATTAATGAGCAGTTCTTC
NA,few,TRBV7-2,TRBJ2-7,CASTVYTYEQYF,TGTGCCAGCACCGTTTATACCTACGAGCAGTACTTC
NA,few,TRBV27,TRBJ1-2,CASSYRVTNYGYTF,TGTGCCAGCAGCTACAGGGTGACTAACTATGGCTACACCTTC
TRBD2,NA,TRBV14,TRBJ2-3,CASSQGSLLAGIDTQYF,TGTGCCAGCAGCCAAGGATCTCTGCTAGCGGGAATTGATACGCAGTATTTT